This T cell receptor (beta chain) was identified during a study of breast tumors, draining lymph nodes, adjacent tissues (dated by TCRdb to 2016 to 2017). For the study in its entirety: Breast cancer patients provided tumor, adjacent nontumor tissue and axillary lymph nodes, and the study compared the TCR beta repertoires across these three sources. In human breast cancer, the study set out to assess how tumor, surrounding tissue and draining lymph node repertoires relate to one another and whether T cells might be exchanged between them. General study outcomes and caveats: The conclusion that tumor T cells originate in lymph nodes was framed as consistent with a hypothesis rather than directly demonstrated. Tumor T-cell repertoires showed less diversity than lymph node repertoires and more diversity than nontumor tissue repertoires, and tumor T-cell repertoires showed preferential V and J gene usage. Tumor and nontumor tissue repertoires were found to be significantly more similar in luminal-like than in basal-like breast cancer. A scenario in which most tumor T cells derive from the lymph node and then expand within tumor tissue was judged to be consistent with the data.

This clonotype was recorded at least ten times. Its antigen is unknown. Base qualities were left out, and no much larger clone turns up one base away. The axillary draining lymph nodes of breast cancer patients were the source of the lymph node samples. Sequencing relied on an Illumina HiSeq 2000. Multiplex PCR amplification was used to generate the TCR beta chain libraries. High-throughput sequencing was used to analyze the amplified TCR beta chain products. TCRdb took the public reads, trimmed them with fastp at Q25, ran MiXCR for clone calling and kept in-frame beta chains. Rows with a matching CDR3 protein are joined into one entry that keeps the most common DNA and genes. This sample has 200,000 to 250,000 distinct CDR3 sequences in its table, and about 34% of those were observed once. Together, the top ten hold approximately 1.4% of the sample. The germline V end is reduced by 7 bases and the J end by 0 bases; junction bases left unmatched: 3. Including the terminal cysteine and phenylalanine, the CDR3 comprises 13 residues. Only the CDR3 DNA stays, 39 bases, in frame from base 1. The germline V gene (reference sequence) sets CDR1 to SEHNR and CDR2 to FQNEAQ.

The receptor's source is a female donor with breast cancer. Some clones in this sample may be carry-over from other donors' samples. Material for sequencing was axillary lymph node tissue. This chain joins TRBV7-9 to TRBJ2-7; 7 bases in the middle match TRBD2. The CDR3 is CASNPSGSYEQYF. The nucleotides are TGTGCCAGCAATCCTAGCGGCTCCTACGAGCAGTACTTC. Outside the CDR3, residues come from the reference TRBV7-9 and TRBJ2-7 proteins, so the full variable domain is: DTGVSQNPRHKITKRGQNVTFRCDPISEHNRLYWYRQTLGQGPEFLTYFQNEAQLEKSRLLSDRFSAERPKGSFSTLEIQRTEQGDSAMYLCASNPSGSYEQYFGPGTRLTVT.